These T cell receptor beta chains were read from a single sample in a study of vaccination effects on CD4 cells after COVID-19. Their antigens remain unidentified. The method was immunoSEQ multiplex PCR; TCRdb's version includes in-frame clones alone and lacks a portion of them. The sample lists 35,000 to 50,000 clones, around 78% occurring once. Sequencing used CD4+ T cells from PBMCs cultured with SARS-CoV-2 spike peptides, obtained before COVID-19 vaccination. Receptors originate from a human donor who received a COVID-19 vaccine. Each CDR3 is given with its conserved first and last residue. The D gene is left open where the match is weak. The listing skips clone size in some rows; elsewhere it reads once, few, many or a size class.

d_call	clone_size	v_call	j_call	cdr3_nt	cdr3_aa
.	.	TRBV27	TRBJ1-2	TGTGCCAGCAGTTTTTCAGGGGATGGAGGCTACACCTTC	CASSFSGDGGYTF
TRBD1	.	TRBV6-2/TRBV6-3	TRBJ1-1	TGTGCCAGCAGTTACGCCCCGGGACAGGGGGCAGGGAACACTGAAGCTTTCTTT	CASSYAPGQGAGNTEAFF
TRBD2	.	TRBV9	TRBJ2-2	TGTGCCAGCAGTGTTATCTTGGGAGCGGGAACCGGGGAGCTGTTTTTT	CASSVILGAGTGELFF
.	.	TRBV10-2	TRBJ2-2	TGCGCCAGCACGATTCCCGGCAGATCGAACACCGGGGAGCTGTTTTTT	CASTIPGRSNTGELFF
.	.	TRBV19	TRBJ1-5	TGTGCCAGTAGTATAAAGGCTGGGCAGAATCAGCCCCAGCATTTT	CASSIKAGQNQPQHF
TRBD1	few	TRBV27	TRBJ1-6	TGTGCCAGCAGTTTACAGGGGGGCGATAATTCACCCCTCCACTTT	CASSLQGGDNSPLHF
.	.	TRBV4-2	TRBJ1-2	TGTGCCAGCAGCCAAGGCTCTGGGAGGGACTATGGCTACACCTTC	CASSQGSGRDYGYTF
.	.	TRBV6-5	TRBJ2-6	TGTGCCAGCAGATGGGGCCCTGGGGCCAACGTCCTGACTTTC	CASRWGPGANVLTF
.	few	TRBV15	TRBJ1-4	TGTGCCACCAGCAGTAATGAAAAACTGTTTTTT	CATSSNEKLFF
.	.	TRBV5-1	TRBJ1-6	TGCGCCAGCAGCTTGGGACACCAGTTAGTTCCTTATAATTCACCCCTCCACTTT	CASSLGHQLVPYNSPLHF
TRBD1	.	TRBV19	TRBJ1-1	TGTGCCAGTAGTGCCCCCAGGGGGCTGGTCACTGAAGCTTTCTTT	CASSAPRGLVTEAFF
.	.	TRBV5-6	TRBJ2-3	TGTGCCAGCAGCTTGCTCGGACAGCTCACAGATACGCAGTATTTT	CASSLLGQLTDTQYF
TRBD1	.	TRBV9	TRBJ1-6	TGTGCCAGCAGCGCCCGGACAGGGAGTAATTCACCCCTCCACTTT	CASSARTGSNSPLHF
TRBD2	.	TRBV6-2/TRBV6-3	TRBJ2-1	TGTGCCAGCAGTAGGACTAGCGGGGGGGCAGAGGAGCAGTTCTTC	CASSRTSGGAEEQFF
.	.	TRBV7-2	TRBJ1-2	TGTGCCAGCAGCTTAGAAATTCCGAGGAGCTATGGCTACACCTTC	CASSLEIPRSYGYTF
.	.	TRBV7-2	TRBJ1-2	TGTGCCAGCAGCTTGGGCCCCCCCCTATCGTTCTATGGCTACACCTTC	CASSLGPPLSFYGYTF
TRBD1	.	TRBV24-1	TRBJ1-4	TGTGCCACCAGTGACCCTGGGACAGAGCCTGAAAAACTGTTTTTT	CATSDPGTEPEKLFF
TRBD1	.	TRBV2	TRBJ2-3	TGTGCCAGCAGGGGACCGCGACAGGGGGAGTACACAGATACGCAGTATTTT	CASRGPRQGEYTDTQYF
TRBD1	once	TRBV3-1/TRBV3-2	TRBJ2-6	TGTGCCAGCAGCCGGAGGACGGGACAGGGGGCGCAGGGGGCCAACGTCCTGACTTTC	CASSRRTGQGAQGANVLTF
.	.	TRBV19	TRBJ1-5	TGTGCCAGTAGTACTGGGGAGATTAGCAATCAGCCCCAGCATTTT	CASSTGEISNQPQHF
.	.	TRBV6-2/TRBV6-3	TRBJ1-1	TGTGCCAGCAGTTACTTCCAGGGGTACACTGAAGCTTTCTTT	CASSYFQGYTEAFF
TRBD1	.	TRBV3-1/TRBV3-2	TRBJ2-5	TGTGCCAGCAGCCCTACAGGGGATGGGGAGACCCAGTACTTC	CASSPTGDGETQYF
.	.	TRBV5-1	TRBJ2-5	TGCGCCAGCAGCGACGAGCAGGGAAACCAAGAGACCCAGTACTTC	CASSDEQGNQETQYF
.	few	TRBV2	TRBJ1-2	TGTGCCAGCAGTGTGGGGATGAACTATGGCTACACCTTC	CASSVGMNYGYTF
TRBD1	.	TRBV18	TRBJ2-2	TGTGCCAGCTCACCACCGGACAGGGTGGACGGGGAGCTGTTTTTT	CASSPPDRVDGELFF
.	.	TRBV28	TRBJ2-6	TGTGCCAGCAGTTTAAGCGCGGCGGGGGCCAACGTCCTGACTTTC	CASSLSAAGANVLTF
TRBD2	.	TRBV18	TRBJ2-1	TGTGCCAGCTCACCACGGGGCGGGGGGAGAAACAATGAGCAGTTCTTC	CASSPRGGGRNNEQFF
.	.	TRBV19	TRBJ1-1	TGTGCCAGTCTAGGGGCCCCGGCCACTGAAGCTTTCTTT	CASLGAPATEAFF
.	.	TRBV20-1	TRBJ2-3	TGCAGTGCTAGTGGTCGGGGCGGGGTGCGGGGGCACACAGATACGCAGTATTTT	CSASGRGGVRGHTDTQYF
TRBD1	few	TRBV5-6	TRBJ2-2	TGTGCCAGCAGCTCCGGGACAGTCGGCGGGGAGCTGTTTTTT	CASSSGTVGGELFF
.	.	TRBV9	TRBJ1-5	TGTGCCAGCAGCCCGAGGAGGCAGGCCCACTGGCAGCCCCAGCATTTT	CASSPRRQAHWQPQHF
.	.	TRBV5-1	TRBJ1-5	TGCGCCAGCAGCTTTGGGGAAGGAGGGCAGCCCCAGCATTTT	CASSFGEGGQPQHF
.	.	TRBV3-1/TRBV3-2	TRBJ2-3	TGTGCCAGCAGCCAAGGTGGAAGCCTGGCCGCAGATACGCAGTATTTT	CASSQGGSLAADTQYF
TRBD2	once	TRBV19	TRBJ2-1	TGTGCCAGTAGAAAGACTAGCGGGTACAATGAGCAGTTCTTC	CASRKTSGYNEQFF
.	.	TRBV24-1	TRBJ1-1	TGTGCCACCAGAGGGGACCCGAACACTGAAGCTTTCTTT	CATRGDPNTEAFF
.	once	TRBV11-2	TRBJ2-6	TGTGCCAGCAGCTTCCATACCTCTGGGGCCAACGTCCTGACTTTC	CASSFHTSGANVLTF
.	.	TRBV7-2	TRBJ1-1	TGTGCCAGCAGCTTAGGGCAGGGTTTGTACACTGAAGCTTTCTTT	CASSLGQGLYTEAFF
TRBD1	once	TRBV5-6	TRBJ1-2	TGTGCCAGCAGCGCGGACAGGGGGTATGATGGCTACACCTTC	CASSADRGYDGYTF
TRBD1	.	TRBV7-9	TRBJ1-5	TGTGCCAGCAGCTCATATAGGGGCCGGGACAGCCGTAAGCCCCAGCATTTT	CASSSYRGRDSRKPQHF
TRBD2	once	TRBV9	TRBJ2-1	TGTGCCAGCAGCGTAGAGGCTAGCGGGGGCTATGAGCAGTTCTTC	CASSVEASGGYEQFF
TRBD1	few	TRBV7-9	TRBJ2-5	TGTGCCAGCAGCCAGACAGGGATAGAGACCCAGTACTTC	CASSQTGIETQYF
TRBD1	.	TRBV5-5	TRBJ2-2	TGTGCCACCCGAAGGGACAGAGACACCGGGGAGCTGTTTTTT	CATRRDRDTGELFF
.	.	TRBV18	TRBJ2-5	TGTGCCAGCTCAACCAATTGGGGGCCGGAGACCCAGTACTTC	CASSTNWGPETQYF
.	.	TRBV7-2	TRBJ1-2	TGTGCCAGCAGCTTATGGGACACTGGCTACACCTTC	CASSLWDTGYTF
.	once	TRBV3-1/TRBV3-2	TRBJ2-3	TGTGCCAGCAGCCAAGATAGGATGCAGTATTTT	CASSQDRMQYF
.	once	TRBV9	TRBJ2-1	TGTGCCAGCAGCGTAGAATGGAATGAGCAGTTCTTC	CASSVEWNEQFF
TRBD2	.	TRBV6-5	TRBJ2-2	TGTGCCAGCAGTCCCCGGACTAGCGGGGACGGGGAGCTGTTTTTT	CASSPRTSGDGELFF
TRBD2	.	TRBV7-2	TRBJ2-1	TGTGCCAGCAGCTTAGTTGGCGGGGGGGTCTACAATGAGCAGTTCTTC	CASSLVGGGVYNEQFF
.	few	TRBV10-2	TRBJ1-3	TGCGCCAGCACCCGAGGGGATGGAAACACCATATATTTT	CASTRGDGNTIYF
.	.	TRBV4-1	TRBJ1-3	TGCGCCAGCAGCCAAGTTTCTGGCAGCGGCTCTGGAAACACCATATATTTT	CASSQVSGSGSGNTIYF
TRBD2	.	TRBV9	TRBJ2-1	TGTGCCAGCAGCACACGGGGGGGGAGGGAGGCCCCCAATGAGCAGTTCTTC	CASSTRGGREAPNEQFF
.	.	TRBV12-2	TRBJ2-5	TGTGCAAGTCGCTTAGTTCCTAGGGGGGGCCGGGAGACCCAGTACTTC	CASRLVPRGGRETQYF
.	.	TRBV9	TRBJ1-5	TGTGCCAGCAGCGTAGGAGAGGATCAGCCCCAGCATTTT	CASSVGEDQPQHF
.	once	TRBV7-3	TRBJ2-3	TGTGCCAGCAGCTTAACCAGGGCGGCAGATACGCAGTATTTT	CASSLTRAADTQYF
.	.	TRBV7-3	TRBJ2-1	TGTGCCAGCAGCGTCGGGGCTTACAATGAGCAGTTCTTC	CASSVGAYNEQFF